This TCR beta chain was documented in a study of T-cell reconstitution after alpha-beta-depleted transplantation in children. After removal of 9 bases from V and 6 bases from J, the junction contained 16 bases not matched to a gene. Germline CDR1 reads LNHDA; CDR2 reads SQIVND (reference sequence). There are 16 residues in the CDR3. TCRbeta library preparation incorporated unique molecular identifiers. TCRdb independently ran MiXCR on the PCR reads; one entry per CDR3 protein. This sample has around 500,000 distinct CDR3 sequences, with 9.5% to 15% found just once. Sequenced here: PBMCs from the stem cell graft donor, sampled from the stem cell graft. The chain links TRBV19 to TRBJ2-2, with 7 bases aligning to TRBD1. The receptor was isolated from a human donor who donated a stem cell graft to a child with combined immunodeficiency. DNA of the CDR3: TGTGCCAGCATTTACAGGGGATCCTGTGGGGCCGGGGAGCTGTTTTTT. It specifies CASIYRGSCGAGELFF.